These 25 T cell receptor beta chains originate from one sample sequenced in a study of T cells in Graves' hyperthyroidism and ophthalmopathy. The CDR3 regions of TCR beta were amplified from RNA transcripts. The primer set for the first-round RT-PCR of the TCR CDR3 was HTBI. TCRdb called the multiplex PCR reads again in MiXCR, with one record for every CDR3 protein. The sample yields about 260,000 distinct CDR3 sequences, 16% seen once. The sequenced sample was blood. The receptor set was obtained from a woman under 30 with Graves' ophthalmopathy.

This clonotype was counted ten times or more. J is TRBJ1-1 and V is TRBV5-1; D gene ambiguous. Trimming left V 0 bases short and J 4 bases short, with 13 bases between. Germline V gives CDR1 SGHRS, CDR2 YFSETQ. CDR3 length equals 15 residues. The CDR3 loop reads CASSLGWVVGTEAFF. The CDR3 nucleotides are TGCGCCAGCAGCTTGGGCTGGGTTGTGGGCACTGAAGCTTTCTTT.

There are many counts of this clonotype. The rearrangement links TRBV9 to TRBJ1-6, with D possibly matching TRBD1 (5 bases). The germline V gene has CDR1 SGDLS and CDR2 YYNGEE. The CDR3 spans 16 residues. With 4 bases removed from V and 10 bases from J, the gap between germline ends came to 21 bases. This chain's CDR3 is CASSPLAGTDYSPLHF. CDR3 nucleotides: TGTGCCAGCAGCCCCCTCGCCGGGACTGACTACTCACCCCTCCACTTT.

This clonotype has ten or more counts. The chain uses TRBV2 and TRBJ1-1; D is unresolved. CDR3 length: 14 amino acids. The V and J ends lost 5 bases and 2 bases respectively, with 12 bases between them. Germline V gene data show CDR1 as SNHLY and CDR2 as FYNNEI. The DNA of the CDR3 is TGTGCCAGCAGTAATTTCCTAGGTAACACTGAAGCTTTCTTT. Its translation: CASSNFLGNTEAFF.

This clonotype was counted at least ten times. V is TRBV6-1 and J is TRBJ1-1, with unresolved D. Trimming shortened V by 3 bases and J by 0 bases, and 11 bases separated the two germline ends. This CDR3 spans 15 amino acids. Per germline, CDR1 MNHNS and CDR2 SASEGT. CDR3 DNA sequence: TGTGCCAGCAGTGACCGGTTTAACATGAACACTGAAGCTTTCTTT. It is translated as CASSDRFNMNTEAFF.

The table lists this clonotype with many counts. This chain links TRBV20-1 with TRBJ2-3; D uncertain. The germline CDR1 and CDR2 sequences are DFQATT and SNEGSKA (reference sequence). Trimming took off 3 bases at V and 3 bases at J, with 7 bases between the two ends. CDR3 length: 12 amino acids. The CDR3 is CSARAGTDTQYF. CDR3 bases: TGCAGTGCTAGGGCCGGAACAGATACGCAGTATTTT.

This clonotype was detected many times. The chain links TRBV29-1 to TRBJ1-2; a weak D match, TRBD1 (5 bases). Between the trimmed V and J ends, which lost 7 bases and 8 bases, there was a span of 17 bases. This CDR3 has 12 amino acids. Germline V CDR1 and CDR2: SQVTM, ANQGSEA. Here the CDR3 reads CSGGLSQGGYTF. As DNA, the CDR3 is TGCAGCGGGGGGTTGTCCCAAGGAGGCTACACCTTC.

This clonotype was recorded many times. The rearrangement uses TRBV2 and TRBJ2-1; TRBD2 might be the D (5 bases). V lost 7 bases and J lost 2, with 9 bases in between. Germline values: CDR1 SNHLY, CDR2 FYNNEI. This CDR3 region has 13 residues. As DNA, the CDR3 is TGTGCCAGCACCCGAGCGGCCTACAATGAGCAGTTCTTC. This sequence encodes CASTRAAYNEQFF.

This clonotype was counted at least ten times. The V call is TRBV7-8, the J call TRBJ2-3; D unresolved. Germline loops: CDR1 SGHVS, CDR2 FQNEAQ. The CDR3 spans 14 residues. Deletions cut 0 bases from V and 3 bases from J, with 7 bases between. The CDR3 is CASSLAKLTDTQYF. The CDR3 DNA reads TGTGCCAGCAGCTTAGCGAAGTTAACAGATACGCAGTATTTT.

This clonotype was detected ten times or more. The J gene is TRBJ1-5, the V gene TRBV2, with 11 positions matching TRBD1. Trimming at V came to 4 bases and at J to 6 bases, leaving 2 bases not matched to a gene. Germline loops: CDR1 SNHLY, CDR2 FYNNEI. This CDR3 is built from 14 residues. The CDR3 nucleotides are TGTGCCAGCAGTGGAGGGACAGGGGGTCAGCCCCAGCATTTT. Amino acid sequence: CASSGGTGGQPQHF.

As for this clonotype: A clone one base away is much larger, so this may be a read error. This chain connects TRBV6-2 or TRBV6-3 to TRBJ1-1; 9 positions match TRBD1. Germline assignment: CDR1 MNHEY and CDR2 SVGEGT. Trimming cost V 5 bases and J 6 bases; bases outside gene matches: 4. The CDR3 spans 13 residues. CDR3 region: CASSRRTGAEAFF. The CDR3 nucleotides read TGTGCCAGCAGTAGACGGACAGGGGCTGAAGCTTTCTTT.

Many counts were recorded for this clonotype. The gene calls are TRBV2 and TRBJ2-1; TRBD2 matches at 8 bases. The CDR3 contains 14 residues. Trimming removed 4 bases from V and 3 bases from J; junction bases left unmatched: 2. CDR1 and CDR2 from the germline V gene are SNHLY and FYNNEI. The CDR3 region has the DNA TGTGCCAGCAGTGGTAGCGGGAACTACAATGAGCAGTTCTTC. It specifies CASSGSGNYNEQFF.

This chain connects TRBV13 to TRBJ2-5; 9 bases are shared with TRBD1. Germline CDR1 PRHDT, CDR2 FYEKMQ (reference sequence). The CDR3 is 17 residues long. V lost 0 bases to trimming and J lost 4 bases; unmatched junction nucleotides: 9. CDR3 loop: CASSLGDQDRGSETQYF. DNA of the CDR3: TGTGCCAGCAGCTTAGGGGACCAAGACAGGGGGTCAGAGACCCAGTACTTC.

Only one count was recorded for this clonotype. A much more abundant neighbour one base away suggests this may be a read error. The J gene is TRBJ1-5, the V gene TRBV19; 8 positions match TRBD1. CDR3 length: 17 residues. Germline CDR1 LNHDA, CDR2 SQIVND (reference sequence). CDR3 protein: CASSARQGWDSSQPQHF. DNA of the CDR3: TGTGCCAGTAGTGCCCGACAGGGGTGGGATAGCAGTCAGCCCCAGCATTTT. Combining the CDR3 with reference TRBV19 and TRBJ1-5 gives the whole variable domain DGGITQSPKYLFRKEGQNVTLSCEQNLNHDAMYWYRQDPGQGLRLIYYSQIVNDFQKGDIAEGYSVSREKKESFPLTVTSAQKNPTAFYLCASSARQGWDSSQPQHFGDGTRLSIL.

The chain recombines TRBV20-1 with TRBJ2-3, with 11 bases that match TRBD2. CDR3 length: 14 residues. Per germline, CDR1 DFQATT and CDR2 SNEGSKA (reference sequence). Trimming at V came to 6 bases and at J to 2 bases, leaving 4 bases not matched to a gene. CDR3 in DNA: TGCAGTGCAAGACTAGCGGGAAACACAGATACGCAGTATTTT. Protein: CSARLAGNTDTQYF.

This clonotype was seen many times. This chain uses TRBV25-1 with TRBJ2-7; no clear D gene. Germline V gene data show CDR1 as MGHDK and CDR2 as SYGVNS. The CDR3 has 15 residues. The V end was cut by 1 base, the J end by 3 bases, with 13 bases between. The CDR3 DNA is TGTGCCAGCAGTGAATTGTTTGCTGAAGTCTACGAGCAGTACTTC. It is translated as CASSELFAEVYEQYF.

This clonotype appeared many times. The chain joins TRBV3-1 to TRBJ1-2; the D is unclear. The CDR3 totals 15 residues. Trimming shortened V by 0 bases and J by 8 bases, and 16 bases separated the two germline ends. Germline-derived CDR1 and CDR2 are LGHDT and YNNKEL (reference sequence). The CDR3 region has the DNA TGTGCCAGCAGCCAAGAGGGCCAAACCCGCAAGGGCTACACCTTC. Encoded protein: CASSQEGQTRKGYTF.

The chain recombines TRBV2 with TRBJ2-7; TRBD2 aligns across 8 bases. Germline V gene data show CDR1 as SNHLY and CDR2 as FYNNEI. The length of the CDR3 is 15 residues. Trimming removed 4 bases from V and 0 bases from J; junction bases left unmatched: 5. The CDR3 is CASSAVGRVSYEQYV. The CDR3 nucleotides read TGTGCCAGCAGTGCTGTCGGGAGGGTCTCCTACGAGCAGTACGTC.

This clonotype was detected only a few times. Compared with germline, one end of the junction differs, possibly owing to a read error. The V call is TRBV5-1, the J call TRBJ2-2; 10 bases agree with TRBD1. CDR3 size: 15 residues. Germline CDR1 is SGHRS and CDR2 is YFSETQ. This chain's CDR3 is CASSPGQGSAGELLF. CDR3 in DNA: TGCGCCAGCAGTCCGGGACAGGGGAGCGCCGGGGAGCTGCTTTTT.

The genes are TRBV4-2 and TRBJ2-2; 8 bases are shared with TRBD2. Losses at the gene ends were 1 base for V and 10 bases for J; bases not matched to a gene: 5. The CDR3 has 14 amino acids. The germline gives CDR1 LGHNA, CDR2 YNFKEQ. In DNA, the CDR3 is TGTGCCAGCAGCCAAGGGACTAGCTACGTGGAGCTGTTTTTT. Amino acids: CASSQGTSYVELFF.

There are many counts of this clonotype. The chain couples TRBV14 to TRBJ2-7; unclear D gene. Germline V lookup: CDR1 SGHDN, CDR2 FVKESK. This CDR3 is 13 amino acids long. The V end lost 1 base, the J end lost 3 bases, and 7 bases lay between the germline ends. CDR3 in DNA: TGTGCCAGCAGCCAAGCCGGCCACTACGAGCAGTACTTC. This translates into CASSQAGHYEQYF.

In this sample, this clonotype turned up many times. The chain is built from TRBV30 and TRBJ1-2; D gene unclear. V shed 0 bases and J shed 3 bases, with 8 bases lying between them. Germline V gene sequence: CDR1 GTSNPN, CDR2 SVGIG (reference sequence). CDR3 length equals 13 residues. For the CDR3, the DNA is TGTGCCTGGAGTGTAGCCGGATACTATGGCTACACCTTC. It translates to CAWSVAGYYGYTF.

This clonotype was detected ten times or more. This chain links TRBV6-1 with TRBJ1-5; D may be TRBD1 (5 bases). The V end was cut by 3 bases, the J end by 1 base, with 10 bases between. Per germline, CDR1 MNHNS and CDR2 SASEGT. This CDR3 is built from 15 residues. CDR3: CASSDQGGSNQPQHF. The CDR3 region has the DNA TGTGCCAGCAGTGACCAGGGCGGCAGCAATCAGCCCCAGCATTTT.

This clonotype occurred many times. The V gene is TRBV14, the J gene TRBJ2-3; D uncertain. V lost 0 bases and J lost 2, with 9 bases in between. CDR3 size: 15 residues. Germline V gives CDR1 SGHDN, CDR2 FVKESK. This CDR3 is CASSQDRVPTDTQYF. CDR3 bases: TGTGCCAGCAGCCAAGATCGGGTCCCCACAGATACGCAGTATTTT.

At least ten counts were recorded for this clonotype. The rearrangement uses TRBV12-3 or TRBV12-4 and TRBJ2-3, with 8 bases identical to TRBD1. The CDR3 runs to 17 residues. After removal of 5 bases from V and 3 bases from J, the junction contained 13 bases not matched to a gene. The CDR3 coding sequence is TGTGCCAGCAGTCCAACCCCGGACAGGGTTTTTACAGATACGCAGTATTTT. Translated, it gives CASSPTPDRVFTDTQYF.

This clonotype showed up many times. The chain carries TRBV2 and TRBJ1-5, with 7 bases identical to TRBD1. The V gene's germline CDR1 is SNHLY and CDR2 FYNNEI. The V gene end was trimmed by 8 bases and the J gene end by 0 bases; junction bases not matched to a gene: 16. The CDR3 spans 18 residues. The CDR3 coding sequence is TGTGCCAGCTGGGGGATCAGACAGGGCGCGGGTAGCAATCAGCCCCAGCATTTT. This translates into CASWGIRQGAGSNQPQHF.